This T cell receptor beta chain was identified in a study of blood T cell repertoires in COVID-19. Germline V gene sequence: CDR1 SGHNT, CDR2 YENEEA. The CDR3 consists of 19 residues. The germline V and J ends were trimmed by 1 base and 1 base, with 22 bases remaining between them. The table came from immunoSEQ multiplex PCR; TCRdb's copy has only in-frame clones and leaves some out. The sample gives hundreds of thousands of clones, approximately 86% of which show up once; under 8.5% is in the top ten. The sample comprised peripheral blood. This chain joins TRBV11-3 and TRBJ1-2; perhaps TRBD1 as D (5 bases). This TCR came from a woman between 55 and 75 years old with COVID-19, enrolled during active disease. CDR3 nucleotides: TGTGCCAGCAGCTTAGGAGTGGGCAGGGAAAATCGCTTTAACTATGGCTACACCTTC. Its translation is CASSLGVGRENRFNYGYTF.